Listed below are T cell receptor beta chains from one sample, sequenced in a study of T cells in Graves' hyperthyroidism and ophthalmopathy. One entry per CDR3 protein results from TCRdb running MiXCR on the multiplex PCR reads. The repertoire holds some 340,000 distinct CDR3 sequences, with around 15% as singletons. Material: blood. The origin of the receptors is a woman aged 40 to 55 with Graves' ophthalmopathy. CDR3s include the opening cysteine and the closing phenylalanine or tryptophan. The order of the fields is D gene, V gene, clone size, J gene, CDR3 DNA, CDR3 protein. A D gene is named only where the DNA matches it firmly. Clone size is shown for a subset of rows, as once, few, many or a class of expanded clone.

d_call: TRBD1; v_call: TRBV7-9; clone_size: many; j_call: TRBJ1-6; cdr3_nt: TGTGCCAGCAGCTTAGTGGGACAGGGGAATTCACCCCTCCACTTT; cdr3_aa: CASSLVGQGNSPLHF
d_call: .; v_call: TRBV30; clone_size: .; j_call: TRBJ2-5; cdr3_nt: TGTGCCTGGAGGAGGAGCAGGCGACTGACCCCCCAAGAGACCCAGTACTTC; cdr3_aa: CAWRRSRRLTPQETQYF
d_call: .; v_call: TRBV28; clone_size: .; j_call: TRBJ1-5; cdr3_nt: TGTGCCAGCAGTTGGGTTGGGAACCCAAATCAGCCCCAGCATTTT; cdr3_aa: CASSWVGNPNQPQHF
d_call: TRBD2; v_call: TRBV20-1; clone_size: few; j_call: TRBJ2-5; cdr3_nt: TGCAGTGCTAGAGCCAATAGCGGGGTTGGGGCCCAGTACTTC; cdr3_aa: CSARANSGVGAQYF
d_call: .; v_call: TRBV10-1; clone_size: many; j_call: TRBJ1-1; cdr3_nt: TGCGCCAGCAGTGACCCAGCTCTCAACACTGAAGCTTTCTTT; cdr3_aa: CASSDPALNTEAFF
d_call: .; v_call: TRBV3-1; clone_size: few; j_call: TRBJ1-6; cdr3_nt: TGTGCCAGCAGCCAAGTCCCGGGCGACTATAATTCACCCCTCCACTTT; cdr3_aa: CASSQVPGDYNSPLHF
d_call: .; v_call: TRBV10-3; clone_size: few; j_call: TRBJ1-3; cdr3_nt: TGTGCCATCAGTGAGCAGGGGTCTGGAAACACCATATATTTT; cdr3_aa: CAISEQGSGNTIYF
d_call: TRBD1; v_call: TRBV20-1; clone_size: few; j_call: TRBJ1-5; cdr3_nt: TGCAGTGCTAGAAAGGGACAGGGAAACAATCAGCCCCAGCATTTT; cdr3_aa: CSARKGQGNNQPQHF
d_call: .; v_call: TRBV11-1; clone_size: .; j_call: TRBJ1-6; cdr3_nt: TGTGCCAGCAGCTTCCTTACAGGGAAGGATTCACCCCTCCACTTT; cdr3_aa: CASSFLTGKDSPLHF
d_call: TRBD2; v_call: TRBV10-3; clone_size: .; j_call: TRBJ2-2; cdr3_nt: TGTGCCATCAGTGAGCCCAAGATGACTAGCGGTAATACCGGGGAGCTGTTTTTT; cdr3_aa: CAISEPKMTSGNTGELFF
d_call: TRBD1; v_call: TRBV20-1; clone_size: many; j_call: TRBJ1-6; cdr3_nt: TGCAGTGCTAGGGGGACAGGGATGCATAATTCACCCCTCCACTTT; cdr3_aa: CSARGTGMHNSPLHF
d_call: .; v_call: TRBV19; clone_size: many; j_call: TRBJ2-7; cdr3_nt: TGTGCCAGTAGTCCCCGTGGTGAGGGGGGAAGAGAGCAGTACTTC; cdr3_aa: CASSPRGEGGREQYF
d_call: .; v_call: TRBV11-2; clone_size: few; j_call: TRBJ1-2; cdr3_nt: TGTGCCAGCAGCGATAGAGGTTGGCAGGGCTCTAACTATGGCTACACCTTC; cdr3_aa: CASSDRGWQGSNYGYTF
d_call: .; v_call: TRBV7-2; clone_size: many; j_call: TRBJ1-4; cdr3_nt: TGTGCCAGCAGCTCAGGGGTGCCGGCTGAAAAACTGTTTTTT; cdr3_aa: CASSSGVPAEKLFF
d_call: TRBD1; v_call: TRBV20-1; clone_size: many; j_call: TRBJ1-2; cdr3_nt: TGCAGTGCTACTGGACAGGGCCCTTATGGCTACACCTTC; cdr3_aa: CSATGQGPYGYTF
d_call: .; v_call: TRBV19; clone_size: few; j_call: TRBJ1-4; cdr3_nt: TGTGCCAGTAGTATAGCCAGGGGAAGTAATGAAAAACTGTTTTTT; cdr3_aa: CASSIARGSNEKLFF
d_call: TRBD1; v_call: TRBV6-2/TRBV6-3; clone_size: many; j_call: TRBJ2-3; cdr3_nt: TGTGCCAGCACCTTGACAGGGGGAACAGATACGCAGTATTTT; cdr3_aa: CASTLTGGTDTQYF
d_call: .; v_call: TRBV29-1; clone_size: .; j_call: TRBJ2-5; cdr3_nt: TGCAGCGTTGAATCGGGGTTCCAAGAGACCCAGTACTTC; cdr3_aa: CSVESGFQETQYF
d_call: TRBD2; v_call: TRBV20-1; clone_size: many; j_call: TRBJ2-7; cdr3_nt: TGCAGTGCTAGAGATCCTAGCGGACCTCATCTCTACGAGCAGTACTTC; cdr3_aa: CSARDPSGPHLYEQYF
d_call: .; v_call: TRBV6-1; clone_size: many; j_call: TRBJ1-2; cdr3_nt: TGTGCCAGCAGCCCACAGGGATCAGGCACCGGTGGCTACACCTTC; cdr3_aa: CASSPQGSGTGGYTF
d_call: TRBD1; v_call: TRBV18; clone_size: .; j_call: TRBJ1-1; cdr3_nt: TGTGCCAGCTCACCTCCGACAGGGAGTAGGTCCCTAAGAACACTCGAAGCTTTCTTT; cdr3_aa: CASSPPTGSRSLRTLEAFF
d_call: .; v_call: TRBV28; clone_size: many; j_call: TRBJ1-5; cdr3_nt: TGTGCCAGCAGGGACAATCAGCCCCAGCATTTT; cdr3_aa: CASRDNQPQHF
d_call: .; v_call: TRBV6-1; clone_size: many; j_call: TRBJ2-7; cdr3_nt: TGTGCCAGCAGTGATCCAGGTCCTTACGAGCAGTACTTC; cdr3_aa: CASSDPGPYEQYF
d_call: TRBD1; v_call: TRBV2; clone_size: many; j_call: TRBJ2-1; cdr3_nt: TGTGCCAGCTCCCAGGACAGGGATTCCTACAATGAGCAGTTCTTC; cdr3_aa: CASSQDRDSYNEQFF
d_call: .; v_call: TRBV19; clone_size: few; j_call: TRBJ1-1; cdr3_nt: TGTGCCAGTAGTTTTAAGGGGGGGGGAGTCACTGAAGCTTTCTTT; cdr3_aa: CASSFKGGGVTEAFF
d_call: TRBD2; v_call: TRBV11-3; clone_size: few; j_call: TRBJ2-1; cdr3_nt: TGTGCCAGCAGCTCTAGACTAGCAGAGGATGAGCAGTTCTTC; cdr3_aa: CASSSRLAEDEQFF
d_call: .; v_call: TRBV27; clone_size: many; j_call: TRBJ2-1; cdr3_nt: TGTGCCAGCAGTTTAAGGGGCCGTGGCAGGGGTCCCTACAATGAGCAGTTCTTC; cdr3_aa: CASSLRGRGRGPYNEQFF
d_call: .; v_call: TRBV13; clone_size: many; j_call: TRBJ2-1; cdr3_nt: TGTGCCAGCAGCTTAGGTCCAGGGATGAATGAGCAGTTCTTC; cdr3_aa: CASSLGPGMNEQFF
d_call: TRBD2; v_call: TRBV4-2; clone_size: .; j_call: TRBJ2-3; cdr3_nt: TGTGCCAGCAGCCAAACTAGCGGGAGCCCAGATACGCAGTATTTT; cdr3_aa: CASSQTSGSPDTQYF
d_call: TRBD2; v_call: TRBV9; clone_size: .; j_call: TRBJ2-2; cdr3_nt: TGTGCCAGCAGCGTTGCGGGGGGGCATCACGGGGAGCTGTTTTTT; cdr3_aa: CASSVAGGHHGELFF
d_call: TRBD2; v_call: TRBV25-1; clone_size: .; j_call: TRBJ2-6; cdr3_nt: TGTGCCAGCGGGATAAGCGGGAGCTCTGGGGCCAACGTCCTGACTTTC; cdr3_aa: CASGISGSSGANVLTF
d_call: .; v_call: TRBV20-1; clone_size: many; j_call: TRBJ2-5; cdr3_nt: TGCAGTGCTATAGGGGGGAGGGAGACCCAGTACTTC; cdr3_aa: CSAIGGRETQYF
d_call: TRBD1; v_call: TRBV10-3; clone_size: many; j_call: TRBJ1-1; cdr3_nt: TGTGCCATCAGCACTCCGGGACAGGGCGCGACTGAAGCTTTCTTT; cdr3_aa: CAISTPGQGATEAFF
d_call: .; v_call: TRBV18; clone_size: .; j_call: TRBJ2-3; cdr3_nt: TGTGCCAGCTCACCACCGACAGGAAGCACAGATACGCAGTATTTT; cdr3_aa: CASSPPTGSTDTQYF
d_call: TRBD2; v_call: TRBV30; clone_size: .; j_call: TRBJ2-1; cdr3_nt: TGTGCCTGGAGTCGCGGGGAGGGCTTCGATGAGCAGTTCTTC; cdr3_aa: CAWSRGEGFDEQFF
d_call: .; v_call: TRBV25-1; clone_size: many; j_call: TRBJ1-1; cdr3_nt: TGTGCCAGCCGGACAGTGAACACTGAAGCTTTCTTT; cdr3_aa: CASRTVNTEAFF